This TCR beta chain is from a study of technical replicates of blood from a handful of donors. CDR1 and CDR2 from the germline V gene are KGHSH and LQKENI. CDR3 length: 16 residues. Trimming at V came to 3 bases and at J to 4 bases, leaving 9 bases not matched to a gene. Measured with immunoSEQ multiplex PCR; TCRdb has only the in-frame clones, and not every one. The sample carries roughly 8,000 clones, roughly 90% recorded once. The receptor was derived from a human donor in good health. The rearrangement links TRBV18 to TRBJ2-5; TRBD2 aligns across 9 bases. The specimen was PBMCs. CDR3 protein: CASSPRDSGGGETQYF. The CDR3 DNA reads as TGTGCCAGCTCACCCCGGGATAGCGGGGGTGGAGAGACCCAGTACTTC.